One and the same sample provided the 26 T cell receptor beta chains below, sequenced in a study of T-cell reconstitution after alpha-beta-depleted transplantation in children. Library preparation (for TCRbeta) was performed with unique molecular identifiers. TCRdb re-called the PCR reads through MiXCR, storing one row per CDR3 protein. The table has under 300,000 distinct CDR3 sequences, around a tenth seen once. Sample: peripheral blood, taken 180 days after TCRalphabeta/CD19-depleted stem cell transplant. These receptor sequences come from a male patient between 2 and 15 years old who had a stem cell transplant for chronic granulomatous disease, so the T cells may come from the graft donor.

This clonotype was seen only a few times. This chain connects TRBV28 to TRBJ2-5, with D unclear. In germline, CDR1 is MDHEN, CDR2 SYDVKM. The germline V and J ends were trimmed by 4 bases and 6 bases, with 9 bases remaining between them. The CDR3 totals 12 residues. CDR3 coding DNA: TGTGCCAGCAGTTCCGTGTTGCAGACCCAGTACTTC. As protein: CASSSVLQTQYF.

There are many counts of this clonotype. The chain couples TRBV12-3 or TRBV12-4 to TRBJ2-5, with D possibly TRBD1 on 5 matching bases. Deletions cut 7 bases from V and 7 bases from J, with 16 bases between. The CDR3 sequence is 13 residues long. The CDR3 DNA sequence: TGTGCCAGCACCTTGGGGCCGATGTGGACCCAGTACTTC. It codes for CASTLGPMWTQYF.

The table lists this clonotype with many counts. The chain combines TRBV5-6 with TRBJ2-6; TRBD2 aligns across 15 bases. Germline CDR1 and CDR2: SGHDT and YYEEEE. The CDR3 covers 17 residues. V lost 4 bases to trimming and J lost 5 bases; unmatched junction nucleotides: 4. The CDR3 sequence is CASSGLAGGGWANVLTF. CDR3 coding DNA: TGTGCCAGCAGCGGACTAGCGGGGGGGGGCTGGGCCAACGTCCTGACTTTC. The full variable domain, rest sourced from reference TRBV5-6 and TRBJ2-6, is DAGVTQSPTHLIKTRGQQVTLRCSPKSGHDTVSWYQQALGQGPQFIFQYYEEEERQRGNFPDRFSGHQFPNYSSELNVNALLLGDSALYLCASSGLAGGGWANVLTFGAGSRLTVL.

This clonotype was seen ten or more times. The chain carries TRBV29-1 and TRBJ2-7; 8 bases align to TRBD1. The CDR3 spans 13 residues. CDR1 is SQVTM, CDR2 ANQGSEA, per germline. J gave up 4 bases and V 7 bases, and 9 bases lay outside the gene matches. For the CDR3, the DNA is TGCAGCGCCGCGGACAGGGCCCTTTACGAGCAGTACTTC. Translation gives CSAADRALYEQYF.

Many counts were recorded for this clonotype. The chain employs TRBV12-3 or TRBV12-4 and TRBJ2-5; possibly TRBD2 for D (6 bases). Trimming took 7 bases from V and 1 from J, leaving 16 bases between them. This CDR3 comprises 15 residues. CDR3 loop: CASTLLKEGQETQYF. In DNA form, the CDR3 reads TGTGCCAGCACCCTGTTGAAGGAGGGCCAAGAGACCCAGTACTTC.

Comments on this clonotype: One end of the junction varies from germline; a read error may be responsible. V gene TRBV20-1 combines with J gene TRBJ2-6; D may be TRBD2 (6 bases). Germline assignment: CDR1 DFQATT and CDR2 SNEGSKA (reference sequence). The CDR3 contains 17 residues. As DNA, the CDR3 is TGCTGTGCTAGGCGGGACGGAAGCTTAGCGGGGGCCAACGTCCTGACTTTC. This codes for CCARRDGSLAGANVLTF.

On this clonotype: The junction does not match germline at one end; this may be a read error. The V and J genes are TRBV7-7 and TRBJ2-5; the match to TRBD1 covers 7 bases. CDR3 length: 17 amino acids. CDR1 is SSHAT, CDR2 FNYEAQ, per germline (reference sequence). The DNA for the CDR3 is TGTGCTAGCAGCTTAGCCCTAAGGAATGACAGGGAAGAGACCCAGTACTTC. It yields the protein CASSLALRNDREETQYF.

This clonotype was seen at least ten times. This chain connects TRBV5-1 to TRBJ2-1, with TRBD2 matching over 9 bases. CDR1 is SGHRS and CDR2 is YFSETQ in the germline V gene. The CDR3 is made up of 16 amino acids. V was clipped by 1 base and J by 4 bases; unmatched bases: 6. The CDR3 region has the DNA TGCGCCAGCAGCTTGCCTCTGACTAGCGGATACAATGAGCAGTTCTTC. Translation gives CASSLPLTSGYNEQFF.

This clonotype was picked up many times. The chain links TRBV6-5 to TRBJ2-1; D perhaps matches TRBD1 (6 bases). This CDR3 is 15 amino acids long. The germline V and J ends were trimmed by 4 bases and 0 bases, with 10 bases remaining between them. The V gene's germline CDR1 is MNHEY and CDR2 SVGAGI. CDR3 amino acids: CASSSRQASYNEQFF. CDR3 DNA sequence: TGTGCCAGCAGTTCCAGACAGGCCTCCTACAATGAGCAGTTCTTC.

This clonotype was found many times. The CDR3 protein is CASSTDRGVQDTQYF. The CDR3 DNA follows: TGTGCCAGCAGCACGGACAGGGGCGTTCAAGATACGCAGTATTTT. This rearrangement joins TRBV9 to TRBJ2-3; 9 bases map to TRBD1. Germline V gene sequence: CDR1 SGDLS, CDR2 YYNGEE. This CDR3 has 15 amino acids. V was pared by 4 bases and J by 5 bases, with 8 bases of the junction left unmatched.

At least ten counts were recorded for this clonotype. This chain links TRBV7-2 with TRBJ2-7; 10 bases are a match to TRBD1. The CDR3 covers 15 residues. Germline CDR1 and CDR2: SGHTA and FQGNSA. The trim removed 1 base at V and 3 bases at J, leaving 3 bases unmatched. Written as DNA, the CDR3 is TGTGCCAGCAGCTTAGGAGGGACAGGGGTCTACGAGCAGTACTTC. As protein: CASSLGGTGVYEQYF.

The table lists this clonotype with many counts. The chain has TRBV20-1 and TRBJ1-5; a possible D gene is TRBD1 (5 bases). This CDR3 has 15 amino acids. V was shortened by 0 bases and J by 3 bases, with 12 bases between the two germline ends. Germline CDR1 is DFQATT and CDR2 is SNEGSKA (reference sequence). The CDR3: CSAREGQLPNQPQHF. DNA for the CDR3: TGCAGTGCTAGAGAGGGGCAGCTACCCAATCAGCCCCAGCATTTT.

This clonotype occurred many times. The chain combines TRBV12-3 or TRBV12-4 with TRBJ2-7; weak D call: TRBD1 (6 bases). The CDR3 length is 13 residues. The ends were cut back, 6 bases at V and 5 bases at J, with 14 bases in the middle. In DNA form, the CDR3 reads TGTGCCAGCAGAGGGGGACGGAGCAACGAGCAGTACTTC. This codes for CASRGGRSNEQYF.

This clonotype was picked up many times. CDR3 region: CSASIRQGTDTQYF. The CDR3 DNA follows: TGCAGTGCTAGTATTCGCCAGGGCACAGATACGCAGTATTTT. The V gene is TRBV20-1, the J gene TRBJ2-3; D gene unclear. The V gene lost 3 bases and the J gene lost 1 base, with 11 bases spanning the gap. The V gene's germline CDR1 is DFQATT and CDR2 SNEGSKA (reference sequence). The CDR3 covers 14 residues.

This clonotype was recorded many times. In DNA form, the CDR3 reads TGCAGTGCTGTCCCTTTACAGTCCGATCGAGAGACCCAGTACTTC. Its protein is CSAVPLQSDRETQYF. This chain joins TRBV20-1 and TRBJ2-5, with unresolved D. The CDR3 is 15 residues long. The ends were cut back, 5 bases at V and 4 bases at J, with 20 bases in the middle. Germline values: CDR1 DFQATT, CDR2 SNEGSKA (reference sequence).

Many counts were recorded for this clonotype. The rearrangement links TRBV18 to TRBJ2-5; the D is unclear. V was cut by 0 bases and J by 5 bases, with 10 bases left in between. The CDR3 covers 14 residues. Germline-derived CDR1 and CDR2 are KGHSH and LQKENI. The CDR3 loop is CASSPPSSWETQYF. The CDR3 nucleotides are TGTGCCAGCTCACCACCGAGTAGCTGGGAGACCCAGTACTTC. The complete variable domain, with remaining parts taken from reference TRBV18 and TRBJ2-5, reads NAGVMQNPRHLVRRRGQEARLRCSPMKGHSHVYWYRQLPEEGLKFMVYLQKENIIDESGMPKERFSAEFPKEGPSILRIQQVVRGDSAAYFCASSPPSSWETQYFGPGTRLLVL.

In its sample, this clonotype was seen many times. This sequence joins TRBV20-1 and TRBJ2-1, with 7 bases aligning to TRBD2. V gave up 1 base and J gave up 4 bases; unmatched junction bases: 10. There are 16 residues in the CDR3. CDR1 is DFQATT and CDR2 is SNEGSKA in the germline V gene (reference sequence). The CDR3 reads CSARAPRTRTYNEQFF. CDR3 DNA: TGCAGTGCTAGAGCCCCCCGGACTAGAACATACAATGAGCAGTTCTTC.

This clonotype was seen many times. The CDR3 is CASSRGTGNTGELFF. CDR3 coding DNA: TGTGCCAGCAGCCGAGGGACAGGGAACACCGGGGAGCTGTTTTTT. V and J are TRBV6-2 or TRBV6-3 and TRBJ2-2; 8 nucleotides agree with TRBD1. V lost 6 bases and J lost 1; bases outside the gene matches: 4. The germline V gene encodes CDR1 MNHEY and CDR2 SVGEGT. This CDR3 is built from 15 residues.

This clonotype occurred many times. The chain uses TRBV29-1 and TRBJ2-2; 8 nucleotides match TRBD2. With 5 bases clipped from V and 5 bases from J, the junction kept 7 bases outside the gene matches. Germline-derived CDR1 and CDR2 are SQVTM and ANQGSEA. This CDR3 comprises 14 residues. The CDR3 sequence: CSVLSGIGTGELFF. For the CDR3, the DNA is TGCAGCGTTCTTAGCGGGATTGGGACCGGGGAGCTGTTTTTT.

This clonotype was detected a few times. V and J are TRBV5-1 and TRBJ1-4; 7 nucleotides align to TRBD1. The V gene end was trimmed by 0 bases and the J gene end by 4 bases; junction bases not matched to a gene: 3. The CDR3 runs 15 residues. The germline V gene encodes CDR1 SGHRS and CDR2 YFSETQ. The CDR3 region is CASSLEGAVNEKLFF. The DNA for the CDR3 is TGCGCCAGCAGCTTGGAGGGGGCGGTTAATGAAAAACTGTTTTTT.

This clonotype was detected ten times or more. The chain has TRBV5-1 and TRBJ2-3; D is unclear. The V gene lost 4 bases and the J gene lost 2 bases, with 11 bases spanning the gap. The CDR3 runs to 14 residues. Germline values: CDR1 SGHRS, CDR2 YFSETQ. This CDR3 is CASSPTTYTDTQYF. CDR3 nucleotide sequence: TGCGCCAGCAGCCCGACGACTTACACAGATACGCAGTATTTT. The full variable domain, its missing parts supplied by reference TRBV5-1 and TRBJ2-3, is KAGVTQTPRYLIKTRGQQVTLSCSPISGHRSVSWYQQTPGQGLQFLFEYFSETQRNKGNFPGRFSGRQFSNSRSEMNVSTLELGDSALYLCASSPTTYTDTQYFGPGTRLTVL.

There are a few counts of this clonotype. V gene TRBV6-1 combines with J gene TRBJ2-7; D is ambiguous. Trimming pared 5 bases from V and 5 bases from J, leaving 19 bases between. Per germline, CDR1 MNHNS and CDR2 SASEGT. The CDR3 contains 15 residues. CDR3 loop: CASSRKSRLGHEQYF. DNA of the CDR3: TGTGCCAGCAGTCGGAAGTCGAGGCTCGGCCACGAGCAGTACTTC.

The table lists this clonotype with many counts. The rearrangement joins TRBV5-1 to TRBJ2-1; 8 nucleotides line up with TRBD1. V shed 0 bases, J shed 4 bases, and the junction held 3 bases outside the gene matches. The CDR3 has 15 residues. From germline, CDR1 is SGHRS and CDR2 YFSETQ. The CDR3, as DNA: TGCGCCAGCAGCTTGGGACAGGGGAGATACAATGAGCAGTTCTTC. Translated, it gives CASSLGQGRYNEQFF.

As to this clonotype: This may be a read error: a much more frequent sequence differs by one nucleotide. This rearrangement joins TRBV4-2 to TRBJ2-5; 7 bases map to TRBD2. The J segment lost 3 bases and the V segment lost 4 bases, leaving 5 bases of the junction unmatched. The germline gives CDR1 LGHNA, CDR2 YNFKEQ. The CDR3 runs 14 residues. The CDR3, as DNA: TGTGCCAGCAGCCCGGGGGGACCTGAAGAGACCCAGTACTTC. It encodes CASSPGGPEETQYF.

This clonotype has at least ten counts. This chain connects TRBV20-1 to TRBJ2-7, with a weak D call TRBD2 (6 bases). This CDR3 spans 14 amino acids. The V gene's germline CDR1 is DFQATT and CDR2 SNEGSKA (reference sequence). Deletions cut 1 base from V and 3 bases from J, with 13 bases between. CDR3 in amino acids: CSARGAEGIYEQYF. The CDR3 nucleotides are TGCAGTGCTAGAGGAGCGGAGGGAATCTACGAGCAGTACTTC.

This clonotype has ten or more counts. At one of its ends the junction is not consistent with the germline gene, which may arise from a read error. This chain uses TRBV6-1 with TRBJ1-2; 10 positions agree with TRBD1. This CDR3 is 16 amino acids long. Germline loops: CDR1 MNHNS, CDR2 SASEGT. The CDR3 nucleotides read TGTGCCAGCAGCGAAGGGACCCGGGACAGGGGTCTAGGCTACACCTTC. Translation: CASSEGTRDRGLGYTF.